The clone carrying this T cell receptor (beta chain) has a count of ten or more. Its target is not known. Construction of the TCR beta libraries employed iRepertoire HTBI primers in conjunction with Arm-PCR of CDR3 regions. MiXCR was run by TCRdb on the multiplex PCR reads, yielding one entry per CDR3 protein. The repertoire holds approximately 210,000 distinct CDR3 sequences, with about 18% as singletons. V lost 5 bases to trimming and J lost 4 bases, with 12 bases between them. This CDR3 comprises 13 residues. Germline V gives CDR1 SGHTA, CDR2 FQGNSA. The sample comes from a study of regulatory T cells in long-lasting Graves disease. Indicated time point: newly diagnosed GD, antithyroid drugs for less than 3 months. PBMC-extracted RNA yielded the TCR library. Notes on the study in general: Fewer public clonotypes were shared by new patients (around 960) than by persistent patients (fewer than 3,000).

The starting material was peripheral blood mononuclear cells (PBMCs), obtained at new diagnosis, from a patient treated with antithyroid drugs. This receptor was identified in a female donor with Graves disease. This chain connects TRBV7-2 to TRBJ2-7, with D maybe TRBD2 (5 bases). This chain's CDR3 is CASSQTSFYEQYF. The CDR3 bases are TGTGCCAGCAGCCAAACTAGTTTTTACGAGCAGTACTTC.